The TCR beta chain described here comes from a study of T cell responses to AZD1222 COVID-19 vaccine. General study points: Clonal diversity was possibly underestimated, and white British individuals and females predominated among donors. It was only 6 or 7 AZD1222 recipients who were seropositive at baseline. Repertoire samples came only from after the peak T cell response.

Germline V gene data show CDR1 as MNHNY and CDR2 as SVGAGI (reference sequence). CDR3 length equals 16 residues. The V segment lost 4 bases and the J segment 3 bases; nucleotides outside the gene matches: 6. Investigators merged groups given second doses at roughly 4 or roughly 12 weeks. Libraries were prepared by immunoSEQ multiplex PCR; TCRdb keeps only in-frame clonotypes and omits some of them. The sample comprises 150,000 to 200,000 clones, about 89% of which are singletons, and 1% to 1.5% rests with the top ten. A note on this clone: What it recognizes is unknown.

The J gene is TRBJ1-2, the V gene TRBV6-6, with 12 positions matching TRBD1. The source material was peripheral blood, sampled 28 days after the second AZD1222 dose. This receptor was taken from an adult who received the AZD1222 COVID-19 vaccine. The CDR3 nucleotides read TGTGCCAGCAGTTCCCGGGACAGGGGGCTCTACTATGGCTACACCTTC. It yields the protein CASSSRDRGLYYGYTF.